This T cell receptor beta chain was sequenced in a study of long-term antiretroviral therapy in people with HIV. This clone was recorded once. CDR3 length: 14 amino acids. Germline V CDR1 and CDR2: LNHDA, SQIVND (reference sequence). The ends lost 6 bases at V and 4 bases at J; junction bases unmatched: 5. The immunoSEQ assay was v3.0, run at survey level. Libraries were prepared by immunoSEQ multiplex PCR; TCRdb keeps only in-frame clonotypes and omits some of them. The repertoire holds some 30,000 clones, with around 97% as singletons. At least two post-ART and at least one pre-ART PBMC sample were available for each donor. Treated in the United States were all of the participants with HIV.

The clonotype was recovered from a man younger than 40 with HIV. The sample was unsorted PBMCs, taken 7.6 years after starting antiretroviral therapy. The rearrangement joins TRBV19 to TRBJ1-2; 10 positions match TRBD1. This chain's CDR3 is CASSPGQGSYGYTF. In nucleotides, the CDR3 is TGTGCCAGTAGCCCGGGACAGGGGAGCTATGGCTACACCTTC.